This record covers a single T cell receptor (beta chain). What it recognizes is unknown. Using immunoSEQ multiplex PCR, the repertoire was profiled, and TCRdb retains in-frame clones only, with some absent. The repertoire holds about half a million clones, approximately 77% seen once, with around 11% in the top ten. This record belongs to a study of shared clonotypes between healthy human individuals. Broader study findings: Limitation of the genetic and exposure-history diversity represented came from the few donors.

Germline-derived CDR1 and CDR2 are GTSNPN and SVGIG (reference sequence). Trimming cost V 2 bases and J 4 bases; bases outside gene matches: 6. The CDR3 extends over 15 amino acids. The chain links TRBV30 to TRBJ2-7; the match to TRBD1 covers 12 bases. Sequencing input: PBMCs. The TCR sequence derives from a woman aged 40 to 55 in good health. Some clones in this sample may be carry-over from other donors' samples. CDR3 sequence (DNA): TGTGCCTGGAGTAAGGGACAGGGGGCGCGGTACGAGCAGTACTTC. The encoded protein is CAWSKGQGARYEQYF.